The 23 T cell receptor beta chains presented below share a single source sample, sequenced in a study of cytomegalovirus exposure and HLA in healthy donors (dated by TCRdb to 2017 to 2019). Libraries were prepared through the immunoSEQ multiplex PCR assay. For the multiplex PCR, a mixture combining 60 forward primers for TCR Vbeta segments and 13 reverse primers for TCR Jbeta segments was used. The clones in this table, taken by TCRdb from immuneACCESS, are in-frame only. Not every clone is retained; where verified, under half of the shortfall comes from an unresolved V gene, and the cause of the rest is unknown. The table for this sample lists around 96,000 clones; about three quarters of them were counted only once. The ten largest clones capture over 9% of the sample. The sequencing sample was made of PBMCs. The receptors derive from a young man in good health and CMV-seropositive.

The V gene is TRBV18, the J gene TRBJ2-1; 16 nucleotides line up with TRBD2. V was pared by 3 bases and J by 8 bases, with 4 bases of the junction left unmatched. The CDR3 consists of 16 residues. Looked up from germline, CDR1 is KGHSH and CDR2 is LQKENI. The DNA for the CDR3 is TGTGCCAGCTCACCGGGACTAGCGGGGGGGCCCTATGAGCAGTTCTTC. Protein: CASSPGLAGGPYEQFF.

The chain couples TRBV4-2 to TRBJ2-1; 12 bases map to TRBD2. The CDR3 spans 16 residues. J gave up 5 bases and V 4 bases, and 6 bases lay outside the gene matches. Per the germline V gene, CDR1 is LGHNA and CDR2 is YNFKEQ. CDR3 amino acids: CASSPWTSGVDNEQFF. Written as DNA, the CDR3 is TGTGCCAGCAGCCCCTGGACTAGCGGGGTTGACAATGAGCAGTTCTTC.

This clone was detected only a few times. The chain carries TRBV5-6 and TRBJ1-1; a weak D match, TRBD1 (6 bases). The CDR3 sequence is 14 residues long. Trimming pared 0 bases from V and 4 bases from J, leaving 10 bases between. Germline-derived CDR1 and CDR2 are SGHDT and YYEEEE. The CDR3 bases are TGTGCCAGCAGCTTGGGGTTAGGGGGCACTGAAGCTTTCTTT. Its protein product is CASSLGLGGTEAFF.

The CDR3 coding sequence is TGCGCCAGCAGCTTCAAAGGTGGGACAGAGAATGAAAAACTGTTTTTT. This translates into CASSFKGGTENEKLFF. The chain couples TRBV5-1 to TRBJ1-4; 7 bases align to TRBD1. Per the germline V gene, CDR1 is SGHRS and CDR2 is YFSETQ. J was trimmed by 5 bases and V by 2 bases; bases with no gene match: 9. The CDR3 runs 16 residues.

This chain uses TRBV4-1 with TRBJ2-3; TRBD2 agrees at 8 bases. Per germline, CDR1 MGHRA and CDR2 YSYEKL. This CDR3 has 16 amino acids. J was trimmed by 4 bases and V by 5 bases; bases with no gene match: 11. As DNA, the CDR3 is TGCGCCAGCAGCGGCTCCGGCGGGGGGCGGGCAGATACGCAGTATTTT. Translating gives CASSGSGGGRADTQYF.

Worth noting for this clone: The germline gene is not matched at one end of the junction; a read error may be the cause. V usage is TRBV7-7 and J usage is TRBJ2-7, with a possible D match to TRBD2 (5 bases). The CDR3 spans 15 residues. Germline V gene data show CDR1 as SSHAT and CDR2 as FNYEAQ (reference sequence). As DNA, the CDR3 is TGTGCTAGCAGCTTAGACGAAGGGAGATCCTACGAGCAGTACTTC. Its translation: CASSLDEGRSYEQYF.

V is TRBV6-1 and J is TRBJ2-5, with TRBD2 matching 12 bases. The CDR3 contains 15 residues. Germline V CDR1 and CDR2: MNHNS, SASEGT. V gave up 3 bases and J gave up 4 bases; unmatched junction bases: 3. This chain's CDR3 is CASSETSGGLETQYF. CDR3 DNA sequence: TGTGCCAGCAGTGAGACTAGCGGGGGCCTAGAGACCCAGTACTTC.

The rearrangement links TRBV10-3 to TRBJ1-1; the D gene is possibly TRBD1 (5 bases). CDR1 ENHRY and CDR2 SYGVKD come from the germline V gene. V gave up 0 bases and J gave up 4 bases, with 15 bases separating them. The CDR3 contains 16 residues. The CDR3 DNA reads as TGTGCCATCAGTGAGTCGGGCAGGGCTTCGACCACTGAAGCTTTCTTT. Protein: CAISESGRASTTEAFF.

This clone was picked up a small number of times. The CDR3 sequence: CASSVDLGAYNEQFF. DNA of the CDR3: TGTGCCAGCAGCGTAGATCTGGGAGCCTACAATGAGCAGTTCTTC. The rearrangement links TRBV9 to TRBJ2-1, with TRBD2 as a possible D gene (5 bases). CDR3 length: 15 residues. Trimming took 0 bases from V and 2 from J, leaving 9 bases between them. Germline assignment: CDR1 SGDLS and CDR2 YYNGEE.

This clone has more than one count but fewer than ten. Other DNA sequences in this specimen translate into the identical CDR3. V gene TRBV2 combines with J gene TRBJ1-2; D ambiguous. Trimming left V 3 bases short and J 2 bases short, with 7 bases between. The CDR3 covers 13 residues. Germline assignment: CDR1 SNHLY and CDR2 FYNNEI. The CDR3: CASSEGRNYGYTF. Written as DNA, the CDR3 is TGTGCCAGCAGTGAGGGCCGAAACTATGGCTACACCTTC.

The genes are TRBV7-9 and TRBJ2-1; D uncertain. The germline V gene encodes CDR1 SEHNR and CDR2 FQNEAQ (reference sequence). This CDR3 has 12 residues. With 5 bases removed from V and 8 bases from J, the gap between germline ends came to 10 bases. In DNA, the CDR3 is TGTGCCAGCAGCCGACTTGGCGATGAGCAGTTCTTC. This codes for CASSRLGDEQFF.

The chain carries TRBV2 and TRBJ2-3; possible D gene TRBD2, 6 bases. V lost 6 bases to trimming and J lost 0 bases, with 13 bases between them. This CDR3 has 15 residues. The germline gives CDR1 SNHLY, CDR2 FYNNEI. The CDR3 nucleotides are TGTGCCAGCAGCCGGGGGTCGCAAAGCACAGATACGCAGTATTTT. As protein: CASSRGSQSTDTQYF.

This chain connects TRBV5-1 to TRBJ2-7; weak D call: TRBD2 (6 bases). Germline V gene lookup returns CDR1 SGHRS and CDR2 YFSETQ. The CDR3 consists of 17 residues. V was cut by 0 bases and J by 5 bases, with 21 bases left in between. CDR3 bases: TGCGCCAGCAGCTTGGCGTACCGGGAGAGTCAAGCTAACGAGCAGTACTTC. This translates into CASSLAYRESQANEQYF.

The chain recombines TRBV7-9 with TRBJ2-1; 11 nucleotides agree with TRBD1. This CDR3 is 16 amino acids long. The germline V gene has CDR1 SEHNR and CDR2 FQNEAQ (reference sequence). J was trimmed by 0 bases and V by 6 bases; bases with no gene match: 4. CDR3 in amino acids: CASRGQGGDSYNEQFF. In nucleotides, the CDR3 is TGTGCCAGCAGGGGACAGGGGGGGGACTCCTACAATGAGCAGTTCTTC.

The CDR3 nucleotides read TGCGCCAGCAGCTTGGTACTAGCGGCCTACGAGCAGTACTTC. Protein: CASSLVLAAYEQYF. The chain combines TRBV5-1 with TRBJ2-7, with TRBD2 matching 8 bases. J was trimmed by 2 bases and V by 0 bases; bases with no gene match: 1. This CDR3 region has 14 residues. CDR1 and CDR2 (germline): SGHRS, YFSETQ. Drawing the rest from reference TRBV5-1 and TRBJ2-7, the complete variable domain is KAGVTQTPRYLIKTRGQQVTLSCSPISGHRSVSWYQQTPGQGLQFLFEYFSETQRNKGNFPGRFSGRQFSNSRSEMNVSTLELGDSALYLCASSLVLAAYEQYFGPGTRLTVT.

The chain carries TRBV7-3 and TRBJ2-1; 7 bases map to TRBD1. This CDR3 is 13 amino acids long. CDR1 and CDR2 from the germline V gene are SGHTA and FQGTGA. V lost 5 bases, J lost 5 bases, and 3 bases stayed unmatched. The CDR3 region has the DNA TGTGCCAGCAGCGAGGACAGGAACAATGAGCAGTTCTTC. This gives the protein CASSEDRNNEQFF.

This sequence joins TRBV7-9 and TRBJ1-1; no clear D. V was clipped by 2 bases and J by 7 bases, with 5 bases between them. Per the germline V gene, CDR1 is SEHNR and CDR2 is FQNEAQ (reference sequence). This CDR3 comprises 11 residues. This CDR3 reads CASSLYSEAFF. For the CDR3, the DNA is TGTGCCAGCAGCTTATATAGTGAAGCTTTCTTT. Drawing the rest from reference TRBV7-9 and TRBJ1-1, the complete variable domain is DTGVSQNPRHKITKRGQNVTFRCDPISEHNRLYWYRQTLGQGPEFLTYFQNEAQLEKSRLLSDRFSAERPKGSFSTLEIQRTEQGDSAMYLCASSLYSEAFFGQGTRLTVV.

The chain joins TRBV6-4 to TRBJ2-2; D gene uncertain. The CDR3 is 13 residues long. CDR1 MRHNA and CDR2 SNTAGT come from the germline V gene. V dropped 6 bases and J dropped 5 bases, with 10 bases sitting between them. CDR3 nucleotides: TGTGCCAGCAGCTCAGGTCTGACCGGGGAGCTGTTTTTT. It yields the protein CASSSGLTGELFF.

The chain combines TRBV6-6 with TRBJ2-7; 10 nucleotides align to TRBD1. Trimming cost V 0 bases and J 5 bases; bases outside gene matches: 4. CDR1 is MNHNY and CDR2 is SVGAGI in the germline V gene (reference sequence). The CDR3 length is 15 residues. The CDR3 DNA sequence: TGTGCCAGCAGTTACTCGGGACAGGGGTCCCACGAGCAGTACTTC. Protein sequence: CASSYSGQGSHEQYF.

This clone was counted between two and nine times. This specimen includes other DNA sequences encoding the same CDR3. This chain connects TRBV6-1 to TRBJ1-2, with no clear D. The CDR3 is 15 residues long. CDR1 is MNHNS, CDR2 SASEGT, per germline. V lost 2 bases, J lost 0 bases, and 10 bases lay in between. This CDR3 reads CASSERAGANYGYTF. DNA of the CDR3: TGTGCCAGCAGTGAACGTGCGGGAGCTAACTATGGCTACACCTTC.

The chain recombines TRBV2 with TRBJ1-5; the match to TRBD1 covers 7 bases. This CDR3 is 13 amino acids long. The V gene end was trimmed by 7 bases and the J gene end by 4 bases; junction bases not matched to a gene: 4. Looked up from germline, CDR1 is SNHLY and CDR2 is FYNNEI. CDR3 protein: CASKGTENQPQHF. DNA of the CDR3: TGTGCCAGCAAGGGGACAGAAAATCAGCCCCAGCATTTT.

This chain joins TRBV28 and TRBJ1-3; D is undetermined. Germline loops: CDR1 MDHEN, CDR2 SYDVKM. CDR3 length: 12 amino acids. The V and J ends lost 6 bases and 4 bases respectively, with 7 bases between them. The CDR3 loop is CASRRMGNTIYF. CDR3 DNA: TGTGCCAGCAGGAGGATGGGAAACACCATATATTTT.

J is TRBJ2-2 and V is TRBV7-9, with TRBD1 as a possible D gene (5 bases). Germline V gives CDR1 SEHNR, CDR2 FQNEAQ (reference sequence). This CDR3 comprises 14 residues. Trimming stripped 2 bases from V and 5 bases from J, with 9 bases between. The CDR3 nucleotides are TGTGCCAGCAGCTTACGGGCAGGGACCGGGGAGCTGTTTTTT. Protein: CASSLRAGTGELFF. Looking up the rest from reference TRBV7-9 and TRBJ2-2 gives the full variable domain: DTGVSQNPRHKITKRGQNVTFRCDPISEHNRLYWYRQTLGQGPEFLTYFQNEAQLEKSRLLSDRFSAERPKGSFSTLEIQRTEQGDSAMYLCASSLRAGTGELFFGEGSRLTVL.